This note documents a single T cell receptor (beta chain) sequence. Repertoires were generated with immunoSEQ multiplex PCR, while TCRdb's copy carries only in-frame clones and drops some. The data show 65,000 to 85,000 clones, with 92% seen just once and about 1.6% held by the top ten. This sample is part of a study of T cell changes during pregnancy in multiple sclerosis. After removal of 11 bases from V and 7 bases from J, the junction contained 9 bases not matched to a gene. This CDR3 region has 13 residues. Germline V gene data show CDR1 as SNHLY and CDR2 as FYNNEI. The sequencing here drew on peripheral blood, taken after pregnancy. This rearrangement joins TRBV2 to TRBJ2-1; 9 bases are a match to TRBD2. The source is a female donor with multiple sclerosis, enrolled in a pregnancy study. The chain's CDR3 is CAGQREVGNEQFF. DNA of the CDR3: TGTGCCGGTCAGCGGGAGGTTGGGAATGAGCAGTTCTTC.